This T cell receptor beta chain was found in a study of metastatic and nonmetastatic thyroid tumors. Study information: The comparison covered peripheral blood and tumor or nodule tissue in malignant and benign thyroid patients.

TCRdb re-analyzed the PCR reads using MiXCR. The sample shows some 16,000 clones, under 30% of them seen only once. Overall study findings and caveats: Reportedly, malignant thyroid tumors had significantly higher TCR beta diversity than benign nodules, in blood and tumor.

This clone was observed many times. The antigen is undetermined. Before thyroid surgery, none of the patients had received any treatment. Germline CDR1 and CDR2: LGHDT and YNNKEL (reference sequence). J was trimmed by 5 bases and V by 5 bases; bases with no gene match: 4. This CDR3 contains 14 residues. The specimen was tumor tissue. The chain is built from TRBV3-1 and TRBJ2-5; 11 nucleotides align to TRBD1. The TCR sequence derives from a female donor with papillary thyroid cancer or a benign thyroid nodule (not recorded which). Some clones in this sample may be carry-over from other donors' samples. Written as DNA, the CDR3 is TGTGCCAGCAGCAGGGGGACAGGGGGTGAGACCCAGTACTTC. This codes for CASSRGTGGETQYF.